The next 18 T cell receptor beta chains were all read from a single sample in a study of CD8+ T cells in alopecia areata. Isolated RNA was reverse transcribed into cDNA used as the sequencing template. Assay used: immunoSEQ multiplex PCR; TCRdb lists only in-frame clones, some missing. The sample consists of over 14,000 clones, 55% to 70% of them appearing once. Sampling of alopecia areata patients yielded lesional scalp punch biopsies as well as peripheral blood. The sequences come from skin, collected at week 0. The receptors come from a human donor with alopecia areata.

The sample holds a few counts of this clone. The chain combines TRBV30 with TRBJ1-5; D is uncertain. Germline CDR1 and CDR2: GTSNPN and SVGIG (reference sequence). There are 13 residues in the CDR3. With 2 bases removed from V and 0 bases from J, the gap between germline ends came to 5 bases. The CDR3 nucleotides read TGTGCCTGGAGTTATTATAGCAATCAGCCCCAGCATTTT. Protein: CAWSYYSNQPQHF.

This clone was found a few times. The chain links TRBV28 to TRBJ2-7, with 8 bases lining up with TRBD1. Germline CDR1 MDHEN, CDR2 SYDVKM. The CDR3 contains 16 residues. With 2 bases clipped from V and 2 bases from J, the junction kept 8 bases outside the gene matches. This CDR3 is CASSLNGQGPTYEQYF. The CDR3 DNA reads as TGTGCCAGCAGTTTAAACGGACAGGGACCAACCTACGAGCAGTACTTC. The variable domain in full, completed from reference TRBV28 and TRBJ2-7, reads DVKVTQSSRYLVKRTGEKVFLECVQDMDHENMFWYRQDPGLGLRLIYFSYDVKMKEKGDIPEGYSVSREKKERFSLILESASTNQTSMYLCASSLNGQGPTYEQYFGPGTRLTVT.

This clone was counted only a few times. CDR3 DNA sequence: TGTGCCAGCAGATTGGACAGGGGGAATCAGCCCCAGCATTTT. It codes for CASRLDRGNQPQHF. The chain links TRBV2 to TRBJ1-5; the match to TRBD1 covers 10 bases. This CDR3 spans 14 amino acids. Germline V gives CDR1 SNHLY, CDR2 FYNNEI. The V gene end was trimmed by 6 bases and the J gene end by 4 bases; junction bases not matched to a gene: 3.

This chain joins TRBV7-3 and TRBJ2-5; 16 bases match TRBD2. The CDR3 totals 17 residues. CDR1 and CDR2 (germline): SGHTA, FQGTGA. Trimming at V came to 5 bases and at J to 5 bases, leaving 8 bases not matched to a gene. DNA of the CDR3: TGTGCCAGCAGCCCGGAGGGACTAGCGGGGGGGCTTGAGACCCAGTACTTC. Protein: CASSPEGLAGGLETQYF.

The J gene is TRBJ2-2, the V gene TRBV5-6; D ambiguous. The CDR3 has 16 residues. V lost 2 bases and J lost 3, with 14 bases in between. Looked up from germline, CDR1 is SGHDT and CDR2 is YYEEEE. CDR3 sequence reads: CASSFPQPEDTGELFF. The DNA of the CDR3 is TGTGCCAGCAGCTTCCCCCAGCCCGAGGACACCGGGGAGCTGTTTTTT.

The rearrangement links TRBV4-1 to TRBJ2-6; D may be TRBD2 (5 bases). CDR1 is MGHRA, CDR2 YSYEKL, per germline. There are 16 residues in the CDR3. Trimming took 0 bases from V and 4 from J, leaving 10 bases between them. CDR3 DNA sequence: TGCGCCAGCAGCCAAGATGCCGGGGTGGGGGCCAACGTCCTGACTTTC. The encoded protein is CASSQDAGVGANVLTF.

The chain couples TRBV9 to TRBJ2-3, with TRBD2 matching over 10 bases. Germline trimming cut 0 bases from V and 3 bases from J; bases unmatched to any gene: 1. CDR1 SGDLS and CDR2 YYNGEE come from the germline V gene. This CDR3 has 15 residues. The chain's CDR3 is CASSVGAGGTDTQYF. Written as DNA, the CDR3 is TGTGCCAGCAGCGTAGGAGCGGGGGGGACAGATACGCAGTATTTT.

The chain combines TRBV5-1 with TRBJ2-1, with a possible D match to TRBD2 (6 bases). The germline gives CDR1 SGHRS, CDR2 YFSETQ. V was clipped by 4 bases and J by 2 bases, with 13 bases between them. CDR3 length: 15 amino acids. The CDR3 region is CASSLGSLTYNEQFF. In DNA form, the CDR3 reads TGCGCCAGCAGCCTCGGGAGCCTAACCTACAATGAGCAGTTCTTC.

The V call is TRBV11-2, the J call TRBJ2-1; 8 bases map to TRBD1. Germline V gives CDR1 SGHAT, CDR2 FQNNGV. There are 14 residues in the CDR3. The J segment lost 4 bases and the V segment lost 5 bases, leaving 4 bases of the junction unmatched. This CDR3 reads CASSGTGEYNEQFF. Written as DNA, the CDR3 is TGTGCCAGCAGCGGGACAGGAGAATACAATGAGCAGTTCTTC. The whole variable domain, filled in from reference TRBV11-2 and TRBJ2-1, reads EAGVAQSPRYKIIEKRQSVAFWCNPISGHATLYWYQQILGQGPKLLIQFQNNGVVDDSQLPKDRFSAERLKGVDSTLKIQPAKLEDSAVYLCASSGTGEYNEQFFGPGTRLTVL.

V and J are TRBV6-5 and TRBJ1-1; the D gene is possibly TRBD1 (5 bases). This CDR3 is 13 amino acids long. In germline, CDR1 is MNHEY, CDR2 SVGAGI. V was pared by 7 bases and J by 2 bases, with 11 bases between. CDR3 residues: CASKTRDNTEAFF. CDR3 in DNA: TGTGCCAGCAAAACCAGGGACAACACTGAAGCTTTCTTT.

V and J are TRBV6-5 and TRBJ1-4; the D gene is possibly TRBD1 (5 bases). The V end lost 7 bases, the J end lost 8 bases, and 20 bases lay between the germline ends. The CDR3 sequence is 15 residues long. Germline assignment: CDR1 MNHEY and CDR2 SVGAGI. The CDR3 nucleotides are TGTGCCAGCAAAAGGTTTCAGGGTAATGTGGAAAAACTGTTTTTT. Encoded protein: CASKRFQGNVEKLFF.

This clone was counted a few times. The chain uses TRBV4-2 and TRBJ1-2; unclear D gene. CDR1 is LGHNA, CDR2 YNFKEQ, per germline. Deletions cut 2 bases from V and 0 bases from J, with 10 bases between. The CDR3 consists of 15 residues. CDR3 sequence: CASSQSTTANYGYTF. CDR3 nucleotides: TGTGCCAGCAGCCAATCGACGACCGCTAACTATGGCTACACCTTC.

The J gene is TRBJ1-6, the V gene TRBV5-4; D call uncertain. The CDR3 consists of 20 residues. CDR1 and CDR2 (germline): SGHNT, YYREEE (reference sequence). Trimming removed 2 bases from V and 4 bases from J, with 25 bases in between. The CDR3 DNA sequence: TGTGCCAGCAGCTTTGAAGTTACAGAACGGCGGAATACTTATAATTCACCCCTCCACTTT. Its protein product is CASSFEVTERRNTYNSPLHF.

This chain joins TRBV5-4 and TRBJ1-2; D call uncertain. V dropped 0 bases and J dropped 2 bases, with 11 bases sitting between them. The CDR3 runs 15 residues. Germline CDR1 SGHNT, CDR2 YYREEE (reference sequence). The CDR3 DNA is TGTGCCAGCAGCTTGGTGAGCCGTACCAACTATGGCTACACCTTC. Translation gives CASSLVSRTNYGYTF.

The V gene is TRBV6-5, the J gene TRBJ1-2; TRBD1 might be the D (5 bases). Germline-derived CDR1 and CDR2 are MNHEY and SVGAGI. This CDR3 spans 14 amino acids. V dropped 5 bases and J dropped 8 bases, with 18 bases sitting between them. The chain's CDR3 is CASSNPGPLSGYTF. The CDR3 coding sequence is TGTGCCAGCAGTAATCCGGGACCCCTTAGCGGCTACACCTTC.

The chain carries TRBV6-5 and TRBJ1-6, with D possibly TRBD1 on 6 matching bases. CDR3 length: 16 residues. Trimming removed 0 bases at V and 9 bases at J, with 15 bases between. Germline assignment: CDR1 MNHEY and CDR2 SVGAGI. The CDR3 sequence: CASSYSKGTPSSPLHF. The CDR3 nucleotides are TGTGCCAGCAGTTACTCGAAGGGGACACCGTCTTCACCCCTCCACTTT.

The rearrangement links TRBV28 to TRBJ2-7, with TRBD1 identical over 12 bases. Unmatched junction bases numbered 11, after V lost 4 bases and J lost 7 bases. The germline V gene has CDR1 MDHEN and CDR2 SYDVKM. CDR3 length: 16 amino acids. The CDR3 spells CASSSPGTGGPGEQYF. In DNA form, the CDR3 reads TGTGCCAGCAGTTCACCCGGGACAGGGGGCCCTGGGGAGCAGTACTTC.

The chain employs TRBV5-8 and TRBJ1-2, with D perhaps TRBD1 (6 bases). V gave up 3 bases and J gave up 2 bases, with 11 bases separating them. The germline V gene encodes CDR1 SGHTS and CDR2 YDEGEE. The CDR3 length is 14 residues. The CDR3 region has the DNA TGTGCCAGCAGCTGGGGGCCAGTGAACTATGGCTACACCTTC. Protein sequence: CASSWGPVNYGYTF.